The sequence of this TCR beta chain was determined in a study of T cells in Graves' hyperthyroidism and ophthalmopathy. The TCR beta CDR3 regions underwent amplification using RNA transcripts as the source. First-round RT-PCR of the TCR CDR3 relied on the HTBI primer set. TCRdb analysed the multiplex PCR reads with MiXCR anew, one entry per CDR3 protein. The repertoire holds some 560,000 distinct CDR3 sequences, with 11% to 15% as singletons. This CDR3 region has 16 residues. The germline gives CDR1 LGHDT, CDR2 YNNKEL (reference sequence). The V and J ends lost 0 bases and 0 bases respectively, with 12 bases between them.

V is TRBV3-1 and J is TRBJ2-7; D is ambiguous. The TCR was taken from a woman aged 35 to 49 with Graves' hyperthyroidism. The sequenced material came from blood. Here the CDR3 DNA reads TGTGCCAGCAGCCAAGAACTGGGCACGAGCTCCTACGAGCAGTACTTC. This sequence encodes CASSQELGTSSYEQYF.